Given below is one T cell receptor (beta chain) in context. What it binds is unknown. The PCR made use of 60 Vbeta and 13 Jbeta primers. Clones were read by immunoSEQ multiplex PCR, and TCRdb kept only the in-frame ones, dropping some. This table has around 90,000 clones, roughly 85% appearing once. The data are from a study of cytomegalovirus exposure and HLA in healthy donors. Study-wide results and caveats: In a later analysis, TCR beta V- and J-gene trimming was associated with a missense DCLRE1C variant.

This CDR3 has 18 amino acids. Germline loops: CDR1 SEHNR, CDR2 FQNEAQ (reference sequence). V lost 3 bases, J lost 1 base, and 11 bases stayed unmatched. The material sequenced was PBMCs. J is TRBJ2-7 and V is TRBV7-9; 11 positions agree with TRBD2. The sequence derives from a middle-aged man in good health and CMV-seropositive. The CDR3 bases are TGTGCCAGCAGCTTGAAGACTAGCGGGACTTTTACATCCTACGAGCAGTACTTC. It yields the protein CASSLKTSGTFTSYEQYF.